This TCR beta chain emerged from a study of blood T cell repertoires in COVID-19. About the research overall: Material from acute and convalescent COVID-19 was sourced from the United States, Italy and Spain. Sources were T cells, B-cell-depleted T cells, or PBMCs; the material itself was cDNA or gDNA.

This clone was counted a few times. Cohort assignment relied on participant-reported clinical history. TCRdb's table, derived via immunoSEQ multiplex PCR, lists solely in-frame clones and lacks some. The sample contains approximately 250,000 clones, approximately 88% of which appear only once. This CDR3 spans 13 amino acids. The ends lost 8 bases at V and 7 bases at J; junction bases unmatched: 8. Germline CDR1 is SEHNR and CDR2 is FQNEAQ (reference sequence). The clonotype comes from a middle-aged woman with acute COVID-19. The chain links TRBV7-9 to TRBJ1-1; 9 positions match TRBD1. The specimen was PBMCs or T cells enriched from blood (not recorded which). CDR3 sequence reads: CASGLGTGNEAFF. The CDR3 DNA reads TGTGCCAGCGGACTGGGGACAGGGAATGAAGCTTTCTTT.